This TCR beta chain is drawn from a study of cytomegalovirus exposure and HLA in healthy donors. The donors gave bone marrow, and they were healthy. Study-wide points: A later analysis showed that HLA-associated TCR beta chains had undergone more clonal expansion than equally common others.

This CDR3 comprises 14 residues. Trimming stripped 6 bases from V and 2 bases from J, with 13 bases between. Germline values: CDR1 MNHNS, CDR2 SASEGT. This clone was recorded once. Its specificity is not known. A multiplex PCR was run with 60 Vbeta primers and 13 Jbeta primers. The table came from immunoSEQ multiplex PCR; TCRdb's copy has only in-frame clones and leaves some out. Among 150,000 to 200,000 clones listed, 80% to 85% were seen once. The rearrangement uses TRBV6-1 and TRBJ2-5, with a tentative D call TRBD2 (5 bases). The sample comprised PBMCs. The TCR sequence derives from a woman younger than 35 in good health and CMV-seronegative. In nucleotides, the CDR3 is TGTGCCAGCAGAGAGGACTGGATTCAAGAGACCCAGTACTTC. Translated: CASREDWIQETQYF.